In its sample, the clone carrying this T cell receptor beta chain was seen many times. Its antigen is currently unknown. This entry comes from a study of T cells in Graves' hyperthyroidism and ophthalmopathy. On the study more broadly: Peripheral blood was obtained at initial diagnosis, preceding any treatment.

Germline CDR1 is SQVTM and CDR2 is ANQGSEA. V was pared by 5 bases and J by 2 bases, with 13 bases between. The CDR3 runs to 13 residues. RNA transcripts were the template for amplifying TCR beta CDR3 regions. First-round RT-PCR targeting the TCR CDR3 was performed with the HTBI primer set. In TCRdb, the multiplex PCR reads were re-called with MiXCR into one record per CDR3 protein. Found here are around 500,000 distinct CDR3 sequences, about 16% of them singletons; the top ten hold roughly 29%. PBMCs came from around 9.7 ml fresh peripheral blood. Study-wide points: From stable hyperthyroidism, ophthalmopathy was set apart by a 13 V-J model.

V gene TRBV29-1 combines with J gene TRBJ2-7; D perhaps matches TRBD1 (5 bases). Sequencing used blood. This clonotype was sampled from a woman aged 25 to 39 with Graves' ophthalmopathy. The CDR3 coding sequence is TGCAGCGTTCAGGGCGGATTAGCCTACGAGCAGTACTTC. Its protein is CSVQGGLAYEQYF.